This T cell receptor beta chain was retrieved from a study of T cells after yellow fever vaccination. Study overall: Low-cell-number fractions were prepared with SMART-Seq v4 Ultra Low Input.

This CDR3 is 15 amino acids long. Germline lookup yields CDR1 SGHRS and CDR2 YFSETQ. The ends were cut back, 2 bases at V and 5 bases at J, with 11 bases in the middle. They built TCR cDNA with 5'RACE template switching, a step that put in a universal primer site and UMIs. TCRdb redid the calling of the 5' RACE reads with MiXCR, one entry per CDR3 protein. The table records a few hundred thousand distinct CDR3 sequences, around 6.8% of them present only once. This clonotype was recorded many times. Sequences were derived from PBMCs, sampled around 45 days after the first yellow fever vaccination. The rearrangement links TRBV5-1 to TRBJ1-6, with a weak D call TRBD1 (5 bases). The receptor's source is a man between 18 and 29 years old who received the YFV17D yellow fever vaccine. The CDR3 DNA reads TGCGCCAGCAGCTTATGGGGGACTGATAATTCACCCCTCCACTTT. It encodes CASSLWGTDNSPLHF.